This T cell receptor beta chain appears in the sequencing data of a study of blood T cell repertoires in COVID-19. Overall study context: The United States, Italy and Spain supplied acute and convalescent COVID-19 samples. Sources were T cells, B-cell-depleted T cells, or PBMCs; the material itself was cDNA or gDNA.

Authors' analysis steps: Nucleated cell counts were estimated from reference gene primer amplification. Assay: immunoSEQ multiplex PCR; the TCRdb copy retains only in-frame clones and omits some. That table furnishes V, J and clone size, whereas the DNA furnished D and trimming. The sample carries 250,000 to 300,000 clones, about 89% recorded once. The length of the CDR3 is 14 residues. With 6 bases clipped from V and 5 bases from J, the junction kept 6 bases outside the gene matches. Germline values: CDR1 SGHRS, CDR2 YFSETQ. The rearrangement uses TRBV5-1 and TRBJ2-3; 10 bases agree with TRBD1. This receptor was identified in an older woman with acute or convalescent COVID-19. The material sequenced was peripheral blood. The CDR3 region has the DNA TGCGCCAGCACCCCCGGACAGGGGGGAGATACGCAGTATTTT. Encoded protein: CASTPGQGGDTQYF.